This entry concerns a single T cell receptor (beta chain). This specimen belongs to a study of control samples from healthy donors and cancer patients. TCRdb's copy holds only in-frame clones and misses some; the assay was immunoSEQ multiplex PCR. The sample carries roughly 83,000 clones, about four fifths recorded once. The V and J ends lost 4 bases and 3 bases respectively, with 13 bases between them. Germline V gives CDR1 SGHDT, CDR2 YYEEEE. CDR3 length: 14 residues. The TCR sequence derives from a woman in her sixties in good health. V gene TRBV5-6 combines with J gene TRBJ1-1, with D tentatively TRBD1 (5 bases). Sequencing was done on a sample of blood. Written as DNA, the CDR3 is TGTGCCAGCAGCACCCGTACAGGATACACTGAAGCTTTCTTT. Residues: CASSTRTGYTEAFF. The full variable domain, completed using reference TRBV5-6 and TRBJ1-1, is DAGVTQSPTHLIKTRGQQVTLRCSPKSGHDTVSWYQQALGQGPQFIFQYYEEEERQRGNFPDRFSGHQFPNYSSELNVNALLLGDSALYLCASSTRTGYTEAFFGQGTRLTVV.